The clone carrying this T cell receptor (beta chain) was recorded a few times. Its antigen is as yet unknown. TCRdb re-analysed the RT-PCR reads in MiXCR, keeping a single row per CDR3 protein. This sample has around 170,000 distinct CDR3 sequences, with about 10% found just once. This record comes from a study of response to subunit inactivated influenza vaccine. Study observations and caveats: That few new T cells are recruited by each seasonal influenza vaccination was the authors' suggestion.

The V gene end was trimmed by 1 base and the J gene end by 1 base; junction bases not matched to a gene: 8. Germline-derived CDR1 and CDR2 are MDHEN and SYDVKM. There are 18 residues in the CDR3. This sample comprised CD8+ T cells sorted from PBMCs, obtained 23 to 25 months after vaccination. This TCR was recovered from a man between 50 and 75 years old who received an inactivated influenza vaccine. The V call is TRBV28, the J call TRBJ1-5; 9 bases fit TRBD1. The CDR3 reads CASSLFRTGASSNQPQHF. The DNA of the CDR3 is TGTGCCAGCAGTTTATTTAGGACAGGGGCTTCCAGCAATCAGCCCCAGCATTTT.